This TCR beta chain is from a study of identifying expanded T cells in peripheral blood. Libraries were prepared by immunoSEQ multiplex PCR; TCRdb keeps only in-frame clonotypes and omits some of them. The sample contains tens of thousands of clones, 84% of which appear only once. This TCR was sampled from a person between 18 and 70 years old in good health. Material for sequencing was blood.

This CDR3 reads CSVRESGAYNEQFF. In DNA, the CDR3 is TGCAGCGTTCGGGAAAGCGGGGCCTACAATGAGCAGTTCTTC. The chain uses TRBV29-1 and TRBJ2-1, with 7 bases matching TRBD2. Trimming cost V 5 bases and J 2 bases; bases outside gene matches: 6. Germline CDR1 SQVTM, CDR2 ANQGSEA. CDR3 length: 14 residues.